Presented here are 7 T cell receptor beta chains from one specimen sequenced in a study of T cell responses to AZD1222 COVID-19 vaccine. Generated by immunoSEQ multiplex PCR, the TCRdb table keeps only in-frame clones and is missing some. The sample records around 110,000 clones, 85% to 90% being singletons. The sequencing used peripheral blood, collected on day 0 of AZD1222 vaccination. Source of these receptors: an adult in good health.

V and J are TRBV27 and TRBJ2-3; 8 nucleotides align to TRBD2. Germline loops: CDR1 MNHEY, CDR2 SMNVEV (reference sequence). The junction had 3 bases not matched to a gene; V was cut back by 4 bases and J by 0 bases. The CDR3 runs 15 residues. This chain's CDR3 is CASSYSGISTDTQYF. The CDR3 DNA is TGTGCCAGCAGTTATAGCGGGATTAGCACAGATACGCAGTATTTT.

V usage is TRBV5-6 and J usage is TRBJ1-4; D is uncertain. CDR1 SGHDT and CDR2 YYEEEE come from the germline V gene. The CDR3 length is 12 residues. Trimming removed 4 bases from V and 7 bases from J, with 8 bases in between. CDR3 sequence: CASSNGREKLFF. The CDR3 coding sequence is TGTGCCAGCAGCAACGGGCGTGAAAAACTGTTTTTT.

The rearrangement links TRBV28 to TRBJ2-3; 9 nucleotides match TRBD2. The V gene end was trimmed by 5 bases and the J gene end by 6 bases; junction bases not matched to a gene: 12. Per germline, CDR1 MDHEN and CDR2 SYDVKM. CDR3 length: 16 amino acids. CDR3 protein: CASSPPRVAGVDTQYF. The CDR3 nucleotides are TGTGCCAGCAGTCCCCCCCGGGTAGCGGGAGTCGATACGCAGTATTTT.

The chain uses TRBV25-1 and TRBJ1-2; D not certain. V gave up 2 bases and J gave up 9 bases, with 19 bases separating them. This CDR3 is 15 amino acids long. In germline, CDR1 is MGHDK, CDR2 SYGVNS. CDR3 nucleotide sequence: TGTGCCAGCAGTGAAACCCCCTGGAGGGAGAAGAGCTACACCTTC. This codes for CASSETPWREKSYTF.

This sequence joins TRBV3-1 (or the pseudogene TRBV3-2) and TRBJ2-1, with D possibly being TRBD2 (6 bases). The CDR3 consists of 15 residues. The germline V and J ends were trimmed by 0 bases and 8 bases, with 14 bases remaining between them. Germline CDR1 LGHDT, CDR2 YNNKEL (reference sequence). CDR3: CASSQDRRGGYEQFF. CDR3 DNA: TGTGCCAGCAGCCAAGATCGGCGGGGAGGCTATGAGCAGTTCTTC.

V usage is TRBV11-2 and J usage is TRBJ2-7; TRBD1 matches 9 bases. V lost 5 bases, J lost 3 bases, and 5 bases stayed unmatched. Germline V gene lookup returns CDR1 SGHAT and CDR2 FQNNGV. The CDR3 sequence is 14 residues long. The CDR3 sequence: CASSPDRGFYEQYF. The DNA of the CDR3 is TGTGCCAGCAGCCCGGACAGGGGTTTCTACGAGCAGTACTTC.

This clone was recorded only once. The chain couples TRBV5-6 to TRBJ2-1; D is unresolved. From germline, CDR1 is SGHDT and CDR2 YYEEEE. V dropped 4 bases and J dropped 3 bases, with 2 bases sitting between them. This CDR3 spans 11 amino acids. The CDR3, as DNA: TGTGCCAGCAGCGACTACAATGAGCAGTTCTTC. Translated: CASSDYNEQFF.